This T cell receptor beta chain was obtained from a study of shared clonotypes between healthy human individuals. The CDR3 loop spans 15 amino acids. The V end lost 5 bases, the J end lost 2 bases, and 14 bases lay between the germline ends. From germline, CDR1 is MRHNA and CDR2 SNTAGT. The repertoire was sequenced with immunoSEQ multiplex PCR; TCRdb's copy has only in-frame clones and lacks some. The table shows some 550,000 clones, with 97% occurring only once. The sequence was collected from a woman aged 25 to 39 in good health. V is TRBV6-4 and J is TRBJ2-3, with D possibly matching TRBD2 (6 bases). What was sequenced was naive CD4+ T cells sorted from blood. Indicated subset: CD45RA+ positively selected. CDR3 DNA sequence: TGTGCCAGCAGTCAGGAACTAGCCCTCACAGATACGCAGTATTTT. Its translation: CASSQELALTDTQYF.